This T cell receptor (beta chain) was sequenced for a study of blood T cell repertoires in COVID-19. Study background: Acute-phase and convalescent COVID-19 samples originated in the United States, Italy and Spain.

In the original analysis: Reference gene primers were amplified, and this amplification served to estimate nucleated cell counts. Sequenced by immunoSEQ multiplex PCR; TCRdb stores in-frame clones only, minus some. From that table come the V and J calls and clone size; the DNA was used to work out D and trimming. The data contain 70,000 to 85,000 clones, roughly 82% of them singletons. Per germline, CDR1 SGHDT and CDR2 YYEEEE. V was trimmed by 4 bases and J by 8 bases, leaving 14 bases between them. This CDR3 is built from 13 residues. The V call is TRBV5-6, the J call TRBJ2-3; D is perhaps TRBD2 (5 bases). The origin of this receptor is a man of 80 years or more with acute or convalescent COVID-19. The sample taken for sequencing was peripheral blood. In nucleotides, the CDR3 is TGTGCCAGCAGCCGTTGGGAGATCGGTACGCAGTATTTT. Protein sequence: CASSRWEIGTQYF.